The 7 T cell receptor beta chains below all came from one sample that was sequenced in a study of identical twins. From the 5' RACE reads, TCRdb called clonotypes with MiXCR, one entry per CDR3 protein. The sample carries about 920,000 distinct CDR3 sequences, about 12% recorded once. These records were also assigned to another study, of yellow fever vaccine responses in identical twins.

Sequenced material: PBMCs. The origin of the receptors is a woman between 18 and 30 years old in good health.

The rearrangement joins TRBV7-7 to TRBJ2-5, with D maybe TRBD1 (6 bases). Trimming cost V 2 bases and J 5 bases, with 15 bases left between them. The CDR3 loop spans 15 amino acids. Germline values: CDR1 SSHAT, CDR2 FNYEAQ (reference sequence). CDR3 protein: CASSLSPTGSETQYF. As DNA, the CDR3 is TGTGCCAGCAGCTTATCCCCCACAGGGTCGGAGACCCAGTACTTC.

This clonotype was detected a few times. The chain joins TRBV7-9 to TRBJ2-3; 10 bases are a match to TRBD1. V trimming: 4 bases; J trimming: 6 bases; junction bases outside the gene matches: 4. CDR1 is SEHNR, CDR2 FQNEAQ, per germline (reference sequence). The CDR3 spans 14 residues. The DNA for the CDR3 is TGTGCCAGCAGCTCTGGGACAGGGGCGGATACGCAGTATTTT. This encodes CASSSGTGADTQYF.

V usage is TRBV12-3 or TRBV12-4 and J usage is TRBJ2-3; perhaps D is TRBD1 or TRBD2 (5 bases each). V was trimmed by 3 bases and J by 1 base, leaving 11 bases between them. There are 15 residues in the CDR3. This chain's CDR3 is CASSFWQGGTDTQYF. The CDR3 bases are TGTGCCAGCAGTTTTTGGCAGGGAGGCACAGATACGCAGTATTTT.

The V call is TRBV5-5, the J call TRBJ2-7; 10 bases agree with TRBD2. The germline V gene encodes CDR1 SGHKS and CDR2 YYEKEE (reference sequence). V trimming: 5 bases; J trimming: 0 bases; junction bases outside the gene matches: 5. The CDR3 runs to 15 residues. CDR3 nucleotide sequence: TGTGCCAGCAGGCTACTAGCGGGAAGCTCCTACGAGCAGTACTTC. Protein product: CASRLLAGSSYEQYF.

In its sample, this clonotype was seen many times. This chain connects TRBV5-1 to TRBJ2-1; possibly TRBD2 for D (6 bases). CDR3 size: 16 residues. The V end was cut by 4 bases, the J end by 0 bases, with 14 bases between. The germline V gene encodes CDR1 SGHRS and CDR2 YFSETQ. The CDR3 DNA is TGCGCCAGCAGCCGAAGCGGGCCAAGCTCCTACAATGAGCAGTTCTTC. As protein: CASSRSGPSSYNEQFF.

The chain combines TRBV28 with TRBJ2-5; tentative D call: TRBD1 (6 bases). Between the trimmed V and J ends, which lost 8 bases and 4 bases, there was a span of 20 bases. The germline V gene encodes CDR1 MDHEN and CDR2 SYDVKM. The CDR3 runs to 15 residues. This CDR3 is CASGKTGVLGETQYF. The CDR3 bases are TGTGCCAGCGGAAAGACAGGCGTCTTGGGAGAGACCCAGTACTTC.

V gene TRBV2 combines with J gene TRBJ2-7; 8 bases are a match to TRBD1. Germline V gene data show CDR1 as SNHLY and CDR2 as FYNNEI. The CDR3 is made up of 13 amino acids. V shed 6 bases, J shed 3 bases, and the junction held 4 bases outside the gene matches. The CDR3 loop is CASRYTGGYEQYF. CDR3 coding DNA: TGTGCCAGCAGATACACAGGGGGCTACGAGCAGTACTTC. The full variable domain, completed using reference TRBV2 and TRBJ2-7, is EPEVTQTPSHQVTQMGQEVILRCVPISNHLYFYWYRQILGQKVEFLVSFYNNEISEKSEIFDDQFSVERPDGSNFTLKIRSTKLEDSAMYFCASRYTGGYEQYFGPGTRLTVT.